These 21 T cell receptor beta chains came from one sample sequenced in a study of OX40 agonist ivuxolimab in advanced cancers. Sequencing used immunoSEQ multiplex PCR; TCRdb keeps in-frame clones, though not all of them. The sample carries about 36,000 clones, 60% to 80% recorded once. The specimen comprised CD4+ or CD8+ T cells sorted from blood, sampled in a trial of the OX40 agonist ivuxolimab. The origin of the receptors is an adult with an advanced solid tumor such as melanoma, head and neck, liver or kidney cancer.

V is TRBV7-3 and J is TRBJ2-7; D ambiguous. Deletions cut 3 bases from V and 3 bases from J, with 9 bases between. CDR1 is SGHTA, CDR2 FQGTGA, per germline. This CDR3 comprises 13 residues. The CDR3 is CASSFSEIYEQYV. The CDR3 region has the DNA TGTGCCAGCAGCTTTTCGGAGATCTACGAGCAGTACGTC.

The V gene is TRBV7-2, the J gene TRBJ1-1; D is unresolved. V lost 3 bases to trimming and J lost 4 bases, with 12 bases between them. The germline V gene encodes CDR1 SGHTA and CDR2 FQGNSA. This CDR3 has 14 amino acids. DNA for the CDR3: TGTGCCAGCAGCTTTAGGAGCCAACTCACTGAAGCTTTCTTT. It specifies CASSFRSQLTEAFF.

This rearrangement joins TRBV7-8 to TRBJ2-3; 7 bases fit TRBD2. The germline CDR1 and CDR2 sequences are SGHVS and FQNEAQ. J was trimmed by 1 base and V by 6 bases; bases with no gene match: 22. The CDR3 length is 20 residues. CDR3 sequence (DNA): TGTGCCAGCAGTCACCCACGCCAACGAGGCGGGGGAGAAGGCACAGATACGCAGTATTTT. As protein: CASSHPRQRGGGEGTDTQYF.

The chain recombines TRBV5-4 with TRBJ2-1; TRBD2 aligns across 7 bases. Germline-derived CDR1 and CDR2 are SGHNT and YYREEE (reference sequence). Losses at the gene ends were 0 bases for V and 10 bases for J; bases not matched to a gene: 7. The length of the CDR3 is 14 residues. DNA of the CDR3: TGTGCCAGCAGCTTGGTTGCTAGCGGTGGGGAGCAGTTCTTC. Protein sequence: CASSLVASGGEQFF.

The V and J genes are TRBV4-1 and TRBJ1-2; D unclear. Germline V gene data show CDR1 as MGHRA and CDR2 as YSYEKL. V was clipped by 1 base and J by 0 bases, with 6 bases between them. The CDR3 length is 14 residues. CDR3 bases: TGCGCCAGCAGCCAAGGAAGAACTAACTATGGCTACACCTTC. As protein: CASSQGRTNYGYTF.

This clone was counted ten times or more. The V and J genes are TRBV5-6 and TRBJ2-4; D call uncertain. V was shortened by 5 bases and J by 0 bases, with 9 bases between the two germline ends. Germline V lookup: CDR1 SGHDT, CDR2 YYEEEE. The CDR3 is 14 amino acids. CDR3 sequence: CASSMVLAKNIQYF. CDR3 DNA sequence: TGTGCCAGCAGTATGGTATTAGCCAAAAACATTCAGTACTTC.

Relative to its sample, this clone is medium-sized. The chain has TRBV5-6 and TRBJ1-3, with no clear D. Trimming removed 4 bases from V and 11 bases from J, with 22 bases in between. Germline-derived CDR1 and CDR2 are SGHDT and YYEEEE. The CDR3 runs to 15 residues. CDR3 coding DNA: TGTGCCAGCAGCCCCGGACCATCAGTTAGAGAATCCATATATTTT. Protein sequence: CASSPGPSVRESIYF.

The gene calls are TRBV6-5 and TRBJ2-3; no reliable D call. Germline assignment: CDR1 MNHEY and CDR2 SVGAGI. The ends were cut back, 2 bases at V and 4 bases at J, with 4 bases in the middle. The CDR3 totals 12 residues. The CDR3 reads CASSYRADTQYF. The CDR3, as DNA: TGTGCCAGCAGTTACAGGGCAGATACGCAGTATTTT.

This chain connects TRBV6-6 to TRBJ1-5; 7 positions match TRBD1. The germline CDR1 and CDR2 sequences are MNHNY and SVGAGI (reference sequence). This CDR3 has 14 amino acids. With 6 bases clipped from V and 7 bases from J, the junction kept 9 bases outside the gene matches. The CDR3 protein is CASRVQGQGQPQHF. In DNA form, the CDR3 reads TGTGCCAGCAGGGTACAGGGGCAGGGACAGCCCCAGCATTTT.

The CDR3 here is CASSPRNEQFF. DNA of the CDR3: TGTGCCAGCTCACCAAGGAATGAGCAGTTCTTC. The rearrangement links TRBV18 to TRBJ2-1; D not certain. V lost 2 bases and J lost 7, with 3 bases in between. Germline assignment: CDR1 KGHSH and CDR2 LQKENI. The CDR3 is made up of 11 amino acids.

The genes are TRBV25-1 and TRBJ1-1; no clear D gene. V was pared by 7 bases and J by 6 bases, with 9 bases between. The CDR3 runs to 11 residues. CDR1 is MGHDK, CDR2 SYGVNS, per germline. The CDR3 region is CASMVAAEAFF. The CDR3 nucleotides are TGTGCCAGCATGGTGGCAGCTGAAGCTTTCTTT.

J is TRBJ1-2 and V is TRBV5-6, with D unresolved. The V gene lost 3 bases and the J gene lost 5 bases, with 11 bases spanning the gap. The CDR3 runs 13 residues. Germline V gene sequence: CDR1 SGHDT, CDR2 YYEEEE. Here the CDR3 DNA reads TGTGCCAGCAGCTCCGAATTCCTTTATGGCTACACCTTC. This gives the protein CASSSEFLYGYTF.

The J gene is TRBJ2-4, the V gene TRBV14; D uncertain. V lost 2 bases and J lost 4, with 0 bases in between. This CDR3 contains 11 residues. Germline V CDR1 and CDR2: SGHDN, FVKESK. The CDR3 DNA follows: TGTGCCAGCAGCCAAAAAAACATTCAGTACTTC. It encodes CASSQKNIQYF.

A single count supports this clone. Additional DNA sequences in this sample encode the identical CDR3. This sequence joins TRBV6-5 and TRBJ1-2; 10 nucleotides align to TRBD1. Germline lookup yields CDR1 MNHEY and CDR2 SVGAGI. Germline trimming cut 0 bases from V and 4 bases from J; bases unmatched to any gene: 5. The CDR3 covers 16 residues. CDR3 sequence: CASSYSRTGGGYGYTF. CDR3 sequence (DNA): TGTGCCAGCAGTTACTCACGGACAGGGGGAGGCTATGGCTACACCTTC.

This clone was recorded a few times. The genes are TRBV27 and TRBJ2-3; tentative D call: TRBD1 (6 bases). The CDR3 loop spans 15 amino acids. In germline, CDR1 is MNHEY, CDR2 SMNVEV (reference sequence). V was clipped by 11 bases and J by 0 bases, with 18 bases between them. The CDR3 loop reads CAGQPGTPSTDTQYF. Here the CDR3 DNA reads TGTGCCGGCCAACCCGGGACACCGAGCACAGATACGCAGTATTTT.

CDR3 residues: CASSSHGTGQYGYTF. CDR3 nucleotides: TGCGCCAGCAGCTCACACGGGACAGGGCAATATGGCTACACCTTC. This chain uses TRBV5-1 with TRBJ1-2; 9 bases fit TRBD1. Germline V gene data show CDR1 as SGHRS and CDR2 as YFSETQ. The CDR3 covers 15 residues. Trimming at V came to 3 bases and at J to 5 bases, leaving 8 bases not matched to a gene.

The CDR3 DNA sequence: TGTGCCAGCAGTTTTCCGTGGGGTGGATACGCACCCCTCCACTTT. Its translation: CASSFPWGGYAPLHF. This chain joins TRBV28 and TRBJ1-6; D unclear. This CDR3 is 15 amino acids long. Germline assignment: CDR1 MDHEN and CDR2 SYDVKM. The V end was cut by 3 bases, the J end by 11 bases, with 17 bases between.

With regard to this clone: Other DNA sequences within the sample encode an identical CDR3. The gene calls are TRBV11-2 and TRBJ1-1, with D uncertain. The CDR3 has 11 amino acids. Germline V gives CDR1 SGHAT, CDR2 FQNNGV. V lost 3 bases to trimming and J lost 4 bases, with 3 bases between them. The CDR3 nucleotides read TGTGCCAGCAGCTTGGCCACTGAAGCTTTCTTT. Its translation is CASSLATEAFF.

Only a few counts were recorded for this clone. The genes are TRBV5-6 and TRBJ2-2; the D is unclear. Germline lookup yields CDR1 SGHDT and CDR2 YYEEEE. Trimming took off 4 bases at V and 0 bases at J, with 10 bases between the two ends. This CDR3 region has 15 residues. The CDR3 nucleotides are TGTGCCAGCAGCGTTGGGTCAGCGAACACCGGGGAGCTGTTTTTT. It translates to CASSVGSANTGELFF. The whole variable domain, remainder taken from reference TRBV5-6 and TRBJ2-2, is DAGVTQSPTHLIKTRGQQVTLRCSPKSGHDTVSWYQQALGQGPQFIFQYYEEEERQRGNFPDRFSGHQFPNYSSELNVNALLLGDSALYLCASSVGSANTGELFFGEGSRLTVL.

This chain uses TRBV9 with TRBJ2-1; D may be TRBD1 or TRBD2 (6 bases each). The germline V gene has CDR1 SGDLS and CDR2 YYNGEE. This CDR3 has 15 amino acids. The V and J ends lost 6 bases and 0 bases respectively, with 13 bases between them. CDR3 DNA: TGTGCCAGCACCCTAGGGGGGAGCTCCTACAATGAGCAGTTCTTC. Amino acids: CASTLGGSSYNEQFF. Complete variable domain (other parts from reference TRBV9 and TRBJ2-1): DSGVTQTPKHLITATGQRVTLRCSPRSGDLSVYWYQQSLDQGLQFLIQYYNGEERAKGNILERFSAQQFPDLHSELNLSSLELGDSALYFCASTLGGSSYNEQFFGPGTRLTVL.

The chain carries TRBV25-1 and TRBJ1-4; D not certain. This CDR3 contains 16 residues. CDR1 is MGHDK, CDR2 SYGVNS, per germline. Trimming pared 1 base from V and 8 bases from J, leaving 17 bases between. Here the CDR3 reads CASSESRPLFQEKLFF. Here the CDR3 DNA reads TGTGCCAGCAGTGAATCTCGGCCCCTTTTCCAGGAAAAACTGTTTTTT. Complete variable domain (other parts from reference TRBV25-1 and TRBJ1-4): EADIYQTPRYLVIGTGKKITLECSQTMGHDKMYWYQQDPGMELHLIHYSYGVNSTEKGDLSSESTVSRIRTEHFPLTLESARPSHTSQYLCASSESRPLFQEKLFFGSGTQLSVL.